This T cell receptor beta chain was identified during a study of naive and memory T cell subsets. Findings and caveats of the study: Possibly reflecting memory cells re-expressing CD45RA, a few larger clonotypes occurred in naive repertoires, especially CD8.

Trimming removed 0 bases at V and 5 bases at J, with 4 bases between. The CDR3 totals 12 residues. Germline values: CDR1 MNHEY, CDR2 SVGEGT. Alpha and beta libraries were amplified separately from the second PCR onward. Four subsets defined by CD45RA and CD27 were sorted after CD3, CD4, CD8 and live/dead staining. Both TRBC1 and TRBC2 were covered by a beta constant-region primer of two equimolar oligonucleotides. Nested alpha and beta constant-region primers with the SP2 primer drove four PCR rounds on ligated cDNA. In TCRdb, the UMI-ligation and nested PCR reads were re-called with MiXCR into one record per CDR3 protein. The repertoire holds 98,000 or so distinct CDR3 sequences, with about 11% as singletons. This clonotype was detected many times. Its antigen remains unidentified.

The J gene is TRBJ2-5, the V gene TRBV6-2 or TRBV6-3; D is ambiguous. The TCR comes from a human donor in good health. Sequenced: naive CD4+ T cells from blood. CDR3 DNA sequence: TGTGCCAGCAGTTACTCCGGGGAGACCCAGTACTTC. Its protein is CASSYSGETQYF.